This TCR beta chain was sequenced for a study of blood T cell repertoires in COVID-19. In the study overall: T cells, B-cell-depleted T cells, or PBMCs supplied cDNA or gDNA.

The protocol was immunoSEQ multiplex PCR, while the TCRdb copy is restricted to in-frame clones and leaves out a portion. The sample lists about 210,000 clones; around 86% were seen once. Sequencing was carried out using PBMCs or T cells enriched from blood (not recorded which). The TCR comes from a woman in her forties or fifties with acute COVID-19.

The CDR3 here is CATSGDTGTGEPYEQYF. The CDR3 DNA sequence: TGTGCCACCAGTGGCGATACCGGGACAGGGGAGCCCTACGAGCAGTACTTC. This rearrangement joins TRBV24-1 to TRBJ2-7, with TRBD1 matching over 10 bases. V gave up 5 bases and J gave up 2 bases; unmatched junction bases: 11. Germline values: CDR1 KGHDR, CDR2 SFDVKD. This CDR3 is 17 amino acids long.